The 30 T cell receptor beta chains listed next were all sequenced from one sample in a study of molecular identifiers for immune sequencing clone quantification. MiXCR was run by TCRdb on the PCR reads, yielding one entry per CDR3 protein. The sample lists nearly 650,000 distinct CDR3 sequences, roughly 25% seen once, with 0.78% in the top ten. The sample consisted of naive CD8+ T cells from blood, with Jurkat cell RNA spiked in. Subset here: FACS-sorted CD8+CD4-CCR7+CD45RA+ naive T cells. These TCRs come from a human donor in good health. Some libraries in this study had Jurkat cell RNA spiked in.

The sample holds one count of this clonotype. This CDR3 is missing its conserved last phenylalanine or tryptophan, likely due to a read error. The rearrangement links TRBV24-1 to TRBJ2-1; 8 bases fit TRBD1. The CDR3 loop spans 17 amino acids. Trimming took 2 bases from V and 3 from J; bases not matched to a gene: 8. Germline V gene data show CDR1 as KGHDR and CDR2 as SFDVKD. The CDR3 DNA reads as TGTGCCACCAGTGATTCTCGCCTCACAGGGGGCTACAATGAGCAGTTCCTC. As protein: CATSDSRLTGGYNEQFL.

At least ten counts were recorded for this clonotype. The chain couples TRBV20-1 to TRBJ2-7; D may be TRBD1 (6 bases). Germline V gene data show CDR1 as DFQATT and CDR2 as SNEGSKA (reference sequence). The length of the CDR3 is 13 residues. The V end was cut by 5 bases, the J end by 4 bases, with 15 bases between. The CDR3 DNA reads TGCAGTGCTGGCAACACCGACAGGTACGAGCAGTACTTC. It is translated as CSAGNTDRYEQYF.

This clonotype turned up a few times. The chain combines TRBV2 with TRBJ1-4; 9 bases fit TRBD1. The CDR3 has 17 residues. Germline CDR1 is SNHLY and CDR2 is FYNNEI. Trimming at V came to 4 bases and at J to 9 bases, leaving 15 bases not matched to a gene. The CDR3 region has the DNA TGTGCCAGCAGTGTACCTGACTGGACAGGGGCGGGGAAAAAACTGTTTTTT. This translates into CASSVPDWTGAGKKLFF.

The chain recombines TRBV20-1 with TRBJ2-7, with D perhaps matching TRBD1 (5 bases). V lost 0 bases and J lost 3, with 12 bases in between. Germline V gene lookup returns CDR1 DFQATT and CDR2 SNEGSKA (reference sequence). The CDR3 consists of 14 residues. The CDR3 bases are TGCAGTGCTAGAGAACTGATAGGGGACTACGAGCAGTACTTC. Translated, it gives CSARELIGDYEQYF.

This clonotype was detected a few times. As DNA, the CDR3 is TGTGCCAGCAGTGACGTAGGAAACCTCTTAACCTTC. Its translation: CASSDVGNLLTF. The gene calls are TRBV6-4 and TRBJ1-2, with D uncertain. The CDR3 spans 12 residues. Germline V gives CDR1 MRHNA, CDR2 SNTAGT. Trimming took 2 bases from V and 14 from J, leaving 15 bases between them.

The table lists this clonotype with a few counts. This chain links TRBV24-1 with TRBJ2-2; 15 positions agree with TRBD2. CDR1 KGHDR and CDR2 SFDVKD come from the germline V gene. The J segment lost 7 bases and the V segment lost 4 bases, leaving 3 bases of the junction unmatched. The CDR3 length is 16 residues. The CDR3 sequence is CATSDRGLAGGGELFF. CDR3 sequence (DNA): TGTGCCACCAGTGACCGGGGACTAGCGGGAGGCGGGGAGCTGTTTTTT.

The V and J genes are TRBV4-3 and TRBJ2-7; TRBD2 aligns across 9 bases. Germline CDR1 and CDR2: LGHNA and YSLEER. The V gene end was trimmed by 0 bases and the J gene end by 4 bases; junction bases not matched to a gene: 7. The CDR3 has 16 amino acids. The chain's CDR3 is CASSQDSGTSRYEQYF. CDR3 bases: TGCGCCAGCAGCCAAGACTCCGGGACTAGCAGATACGAGCAGTACTTC.

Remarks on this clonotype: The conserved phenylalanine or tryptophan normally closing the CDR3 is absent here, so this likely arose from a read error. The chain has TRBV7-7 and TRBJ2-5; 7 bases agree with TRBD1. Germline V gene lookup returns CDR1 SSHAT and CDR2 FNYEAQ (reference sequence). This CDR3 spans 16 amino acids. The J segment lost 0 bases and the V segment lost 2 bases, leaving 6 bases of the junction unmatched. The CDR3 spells CASSLKGAFYQETQYL. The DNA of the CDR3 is TGTGCCAGCAGCTTAAAGGGGGCTTTTTACCAAGAGACCCAGTACCTC.

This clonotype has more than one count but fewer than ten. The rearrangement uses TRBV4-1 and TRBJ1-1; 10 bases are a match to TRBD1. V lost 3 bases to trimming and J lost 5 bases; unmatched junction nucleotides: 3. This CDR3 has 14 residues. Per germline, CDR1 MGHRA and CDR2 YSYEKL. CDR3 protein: CASSQTGGWTEAFF. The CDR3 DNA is TGCGCCAGCAGCCAGACAGGGGGCTGGACTGAAGCTTTCTTT.

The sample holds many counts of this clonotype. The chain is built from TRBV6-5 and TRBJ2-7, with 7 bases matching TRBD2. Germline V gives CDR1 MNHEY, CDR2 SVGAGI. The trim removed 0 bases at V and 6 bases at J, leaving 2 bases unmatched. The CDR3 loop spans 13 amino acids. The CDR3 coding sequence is TGTGCCAGCAGTTACTCTTCGGGGGGCGAGCAGTACTTC. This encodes CASSYSSGGEQYF.

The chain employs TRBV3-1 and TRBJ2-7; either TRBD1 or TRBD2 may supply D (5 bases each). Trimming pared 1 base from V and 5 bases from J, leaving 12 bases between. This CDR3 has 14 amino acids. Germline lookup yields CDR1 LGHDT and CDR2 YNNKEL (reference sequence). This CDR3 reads CASSQGWGSDEQYF. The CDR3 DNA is TGTGCCAGCAGCCAAGGGTGGGGGTCGGACGAGCAGTACTTC.

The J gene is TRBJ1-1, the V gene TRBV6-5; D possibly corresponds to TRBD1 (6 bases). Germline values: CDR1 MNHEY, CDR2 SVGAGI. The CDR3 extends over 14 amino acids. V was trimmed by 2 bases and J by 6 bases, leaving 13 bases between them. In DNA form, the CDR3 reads TGTGCCAGCAGTTACGGGACGGGGGGCCCTGAAGCTTTCTTT. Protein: CASSYGTGGPEAFF.

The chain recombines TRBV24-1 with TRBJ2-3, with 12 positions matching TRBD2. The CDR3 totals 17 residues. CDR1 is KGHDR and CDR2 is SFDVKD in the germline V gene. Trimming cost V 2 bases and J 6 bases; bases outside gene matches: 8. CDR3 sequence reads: CATSDSRTSGVRDTQYF. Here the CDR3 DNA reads TGTGCCACCAGTGATTCCCGGACTAGCGGGGTCAGGGATACGCAGTATTTT.

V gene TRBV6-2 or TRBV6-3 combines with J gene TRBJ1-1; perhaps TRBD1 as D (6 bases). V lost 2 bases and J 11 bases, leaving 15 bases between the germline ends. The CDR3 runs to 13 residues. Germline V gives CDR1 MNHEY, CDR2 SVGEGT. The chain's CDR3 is CASSYDSGGAAFF. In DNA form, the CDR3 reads TGTGCCAGCAGTTACGACAGTGGGGGGGCGGCTTTCTTT.

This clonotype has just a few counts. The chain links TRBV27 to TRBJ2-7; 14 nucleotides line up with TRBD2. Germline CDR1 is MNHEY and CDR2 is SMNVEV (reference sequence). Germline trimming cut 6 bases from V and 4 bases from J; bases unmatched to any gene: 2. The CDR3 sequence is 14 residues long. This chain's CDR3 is CASRGLAGVYEQYF. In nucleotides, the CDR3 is TGTGCCAGCAGGGGACTAGCGGGAGTGTACGAGCAGTACTTC.

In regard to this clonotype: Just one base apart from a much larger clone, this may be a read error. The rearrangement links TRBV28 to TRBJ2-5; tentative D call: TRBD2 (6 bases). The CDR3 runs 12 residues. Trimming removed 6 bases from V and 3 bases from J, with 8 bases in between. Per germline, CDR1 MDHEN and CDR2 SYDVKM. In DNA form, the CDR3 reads TGTGCCAGCAGAGGAGGGGAAGAGACCCAGTACTTC. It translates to CASRGGEETQYF.

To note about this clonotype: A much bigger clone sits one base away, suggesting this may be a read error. In nucleotides, the CDR3 is TGTGCCAGCGGTACCCGGGACCCGACGCCCCAGTACTTC. The encoded protein is CASGTRDPTPQYF. The chain has TRBV27 and TRBJ2-5; D could derive from TRBD1 or TRBD2 (5 bases each). This CDR3 region has 13 residues. The germline gives CDR1 MNHEY, CDR2 SMNVEV (reference sequence). The V end lost 8 bases, the J end lost 9 bases, and 19 bases lay between the germline ends.

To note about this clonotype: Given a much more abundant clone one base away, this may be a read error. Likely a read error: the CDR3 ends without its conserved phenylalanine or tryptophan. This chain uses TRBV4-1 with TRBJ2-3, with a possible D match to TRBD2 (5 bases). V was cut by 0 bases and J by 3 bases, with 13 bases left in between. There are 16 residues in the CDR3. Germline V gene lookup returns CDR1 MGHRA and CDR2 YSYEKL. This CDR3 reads CASSQDAPGGTDTQYS. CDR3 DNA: TGCGCCAGCAGCCAAGATGCGCCAGGCGGGACAGATACGCAGTATTCT.

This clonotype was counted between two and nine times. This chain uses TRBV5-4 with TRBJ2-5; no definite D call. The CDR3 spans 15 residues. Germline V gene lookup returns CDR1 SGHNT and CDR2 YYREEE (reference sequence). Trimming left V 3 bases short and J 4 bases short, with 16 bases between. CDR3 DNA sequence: TGTGCCAGCAGCTCACGACCAGCCCGCCCAGAGACCCAGTACTTC. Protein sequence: CASSSRPARPETQYF.

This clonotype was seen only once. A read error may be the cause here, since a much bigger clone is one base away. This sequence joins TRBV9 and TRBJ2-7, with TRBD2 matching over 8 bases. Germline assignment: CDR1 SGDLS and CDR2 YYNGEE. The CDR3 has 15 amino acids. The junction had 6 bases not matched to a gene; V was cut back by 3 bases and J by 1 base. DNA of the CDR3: TGTGCCAGCAGCGCGAGAGCGGGGGTGTCCTACGAGCAGTACTTC. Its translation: CASSARAGVSYEQYF.

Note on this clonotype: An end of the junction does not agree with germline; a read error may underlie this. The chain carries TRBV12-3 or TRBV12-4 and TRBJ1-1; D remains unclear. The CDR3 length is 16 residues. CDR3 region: CASSFEANELGTEALF. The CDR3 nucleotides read TGTGCCAGCAGTTTCGAGGCAAACGAGTTGGGCACTGAAGCTCTCTTT.

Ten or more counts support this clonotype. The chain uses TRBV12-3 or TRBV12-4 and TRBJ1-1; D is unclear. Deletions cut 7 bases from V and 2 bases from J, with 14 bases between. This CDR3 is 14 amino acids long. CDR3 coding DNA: TGTGCCAGCACCTATACGAGAGGTAACACTGAAGCTTTCTTT. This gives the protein CASTYTRGNTEAFF.

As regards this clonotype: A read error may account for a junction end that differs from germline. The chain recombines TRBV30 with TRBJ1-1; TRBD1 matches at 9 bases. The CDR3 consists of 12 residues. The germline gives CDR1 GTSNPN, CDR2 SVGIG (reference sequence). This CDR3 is CAWDTGGTGAFF. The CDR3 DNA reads TGTGCCTGGGATACAGGGGGCACTGGAGCTTTCTTT.

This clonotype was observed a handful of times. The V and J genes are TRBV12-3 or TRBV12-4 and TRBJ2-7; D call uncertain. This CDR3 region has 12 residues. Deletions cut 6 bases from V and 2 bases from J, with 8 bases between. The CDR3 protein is CASRHDAYEQYF. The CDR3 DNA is TGTGCCAGCAGACACGATGCCTACGAGCAGTACTTC.

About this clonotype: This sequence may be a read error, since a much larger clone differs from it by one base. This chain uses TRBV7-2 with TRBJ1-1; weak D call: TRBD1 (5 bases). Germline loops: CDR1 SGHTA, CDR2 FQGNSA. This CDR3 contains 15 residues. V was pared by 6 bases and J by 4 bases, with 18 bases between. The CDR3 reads CASRPPGGCGTEAFF. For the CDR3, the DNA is TGTGCCAGCAGGCCCCCCGGGGGGTGCGGCACTGAAGCTTTCTTT.

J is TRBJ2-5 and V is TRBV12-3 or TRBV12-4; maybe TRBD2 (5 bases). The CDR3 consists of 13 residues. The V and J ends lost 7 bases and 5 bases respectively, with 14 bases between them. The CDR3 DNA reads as TGTGCCAGCACCGCGGGTCACTGGGAGACCCAGTACTTC. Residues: CASTAGHWETQYF.

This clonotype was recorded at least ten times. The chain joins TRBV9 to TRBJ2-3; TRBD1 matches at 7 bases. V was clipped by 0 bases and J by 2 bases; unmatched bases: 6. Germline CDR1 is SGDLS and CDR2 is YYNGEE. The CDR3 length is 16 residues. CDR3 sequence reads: CASSVEGQSPTDTQYF. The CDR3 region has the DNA TGTGCCAGCAGCGTAGAGGGACAGTCTCCCACAGATACGCAGTATTTT.

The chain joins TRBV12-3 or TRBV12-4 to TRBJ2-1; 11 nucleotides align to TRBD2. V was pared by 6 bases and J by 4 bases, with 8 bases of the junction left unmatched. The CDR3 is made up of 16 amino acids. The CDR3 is CASRISGTSGYNEQFF. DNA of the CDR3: TGTGCCAGCAGAATATCCGGGACTAGCGGATACAATGAGCAGTTCTTC.

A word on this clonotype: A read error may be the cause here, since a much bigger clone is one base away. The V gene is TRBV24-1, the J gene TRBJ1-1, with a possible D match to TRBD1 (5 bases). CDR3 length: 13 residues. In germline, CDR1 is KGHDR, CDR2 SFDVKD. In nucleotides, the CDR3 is TGTGCCACCAGGGGCGGGACGGGCACTGGAGCTTTCTTT. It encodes CATRGGTGTGAFF.

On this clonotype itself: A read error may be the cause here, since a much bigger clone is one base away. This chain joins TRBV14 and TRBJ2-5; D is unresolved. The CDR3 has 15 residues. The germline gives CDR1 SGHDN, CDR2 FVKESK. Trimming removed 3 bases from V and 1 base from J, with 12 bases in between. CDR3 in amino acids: CASSHYTAIQETQYF. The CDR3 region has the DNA TGTGCCAGCAGCCACTACACAGCGATCCAAGAGACCCAGTACTTC.